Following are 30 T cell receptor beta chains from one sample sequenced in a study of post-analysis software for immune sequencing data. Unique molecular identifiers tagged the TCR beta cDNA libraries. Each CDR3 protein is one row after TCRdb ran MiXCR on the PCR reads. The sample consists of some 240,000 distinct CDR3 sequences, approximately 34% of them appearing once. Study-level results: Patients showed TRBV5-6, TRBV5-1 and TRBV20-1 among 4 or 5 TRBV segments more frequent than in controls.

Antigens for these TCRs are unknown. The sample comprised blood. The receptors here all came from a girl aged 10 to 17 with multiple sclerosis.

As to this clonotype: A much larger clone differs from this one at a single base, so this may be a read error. CDR3 bases: TGTGCCAGCAGTTACTTCGGGGAAGAGCTGTTTTTT. Protein product: CASSYFGEELFF. The rearrangement joins TRBV6-5 to TRBJ1-4; D unresolved. The germline CDR1 and CDR2 sequences are MNHEY and SVGAGI. The CDR3 spans 12 residues. Trimming took 1 base from V and 14 from J, leaving 11 bases between them.

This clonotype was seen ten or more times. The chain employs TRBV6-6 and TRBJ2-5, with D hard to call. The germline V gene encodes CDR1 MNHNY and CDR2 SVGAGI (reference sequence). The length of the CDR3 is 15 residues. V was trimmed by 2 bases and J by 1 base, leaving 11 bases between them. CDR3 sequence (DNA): TGTGCCAGCAGTTACCCGGCTAGGGCCCAAGAGACCCAGTACTTC. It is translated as CASSYPARAQETQYF.

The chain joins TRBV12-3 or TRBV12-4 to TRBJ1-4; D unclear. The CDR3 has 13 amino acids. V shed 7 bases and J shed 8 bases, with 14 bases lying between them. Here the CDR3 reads CASTRTTQEKLFF. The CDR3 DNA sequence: TGTGCCAGCACCCGCACGACACAAGAAAAACTGTTTTTT.

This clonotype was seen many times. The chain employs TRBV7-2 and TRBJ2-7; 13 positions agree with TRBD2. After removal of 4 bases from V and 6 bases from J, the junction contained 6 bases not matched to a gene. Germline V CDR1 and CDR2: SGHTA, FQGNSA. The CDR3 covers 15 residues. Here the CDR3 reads CASSYQLAGGTEQYF. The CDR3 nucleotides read TGTGCCAGCAGCTACCAACTAGCGGGAGGGACCGAGCAGTACTTC.

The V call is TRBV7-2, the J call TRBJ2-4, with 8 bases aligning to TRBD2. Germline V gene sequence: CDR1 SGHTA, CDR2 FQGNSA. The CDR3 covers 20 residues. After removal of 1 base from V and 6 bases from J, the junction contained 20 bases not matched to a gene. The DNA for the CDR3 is TGTGCCAGCAGCTTAGGGACCCTAAGGGAGAGGGCCGGGGGGGGAAACATTCAGTACTTC. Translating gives CASSLGTLRERAGGGNIQYF.

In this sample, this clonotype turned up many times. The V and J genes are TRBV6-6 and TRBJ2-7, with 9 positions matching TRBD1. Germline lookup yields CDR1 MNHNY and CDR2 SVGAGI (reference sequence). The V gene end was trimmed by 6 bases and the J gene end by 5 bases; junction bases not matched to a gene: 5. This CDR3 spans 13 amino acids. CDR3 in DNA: TGTGCCAGCAGAAGGGACAGGGAGGACGAGCAGTACTTC. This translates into CASRRDREDEQYF.

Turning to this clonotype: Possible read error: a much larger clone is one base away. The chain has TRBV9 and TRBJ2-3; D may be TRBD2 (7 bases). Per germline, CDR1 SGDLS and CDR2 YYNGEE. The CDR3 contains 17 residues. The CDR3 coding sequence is TGTACCAGCAGCGCAACCGGACTAGGAGGGGGGTCAGATACGCAGTATTTT. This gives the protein CTSSATGLGGGSDTQYF.

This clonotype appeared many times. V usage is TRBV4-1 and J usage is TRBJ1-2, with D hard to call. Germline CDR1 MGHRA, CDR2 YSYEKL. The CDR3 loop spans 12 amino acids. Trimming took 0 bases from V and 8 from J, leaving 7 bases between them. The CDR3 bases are TGCGCCAGCAGCCAAGATGCTCGGGGCTACACCTTC. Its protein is CASSQDARGYTF.

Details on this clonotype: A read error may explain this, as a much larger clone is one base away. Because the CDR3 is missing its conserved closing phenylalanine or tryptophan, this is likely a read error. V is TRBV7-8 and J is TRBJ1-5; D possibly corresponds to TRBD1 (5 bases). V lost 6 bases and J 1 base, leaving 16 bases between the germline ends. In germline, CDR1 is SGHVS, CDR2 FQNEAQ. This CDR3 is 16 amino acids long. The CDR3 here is CASRRGGGGSNQPQHC. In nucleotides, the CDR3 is TGTGCCAGCAGGCGAGGTGGGGGTGGAAGCAATCAGCCCCAGCATTGT.

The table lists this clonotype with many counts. The CDR3 bases are TGTGCCAGCAGCGTCGGCGGAGCCCCCACAGATACGCAGTATTTT. The encoded protein is CASSVGGAPTDTQYF. The V and J genes are TRBV9 and TRBJ2-3, with unresolved D. Deletions cut 2 bases from V and 2 bases from J, with 12 bases between. This CDR3 contains 15 residues. Germline assignment: CDR1 SGDLS and CDR2 YYNGEE. The complete variable domain, with remaining parts taken from reference TRBV9 and TRBJ2-3, reads DSGVTQTPKHLITATGQRVTLRCSPRSGDLSVYWYQQSLDQGLQFLIQYYNGEERAKGNILERFSAQQFPDLHSELNLSSLELGDSALYFCASSVGGAPTDTQYFGPGTRLTVL.

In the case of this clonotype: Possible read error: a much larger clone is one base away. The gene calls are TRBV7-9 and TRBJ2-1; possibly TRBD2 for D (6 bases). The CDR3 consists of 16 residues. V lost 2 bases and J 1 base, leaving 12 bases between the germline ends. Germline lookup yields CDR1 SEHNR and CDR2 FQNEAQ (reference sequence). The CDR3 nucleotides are TGTGCCAGCAGCTTACGGGCGGGGAGGTCCTACAATGAGCAGTTCTTC. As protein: CASSLRAGRSYNEQFF. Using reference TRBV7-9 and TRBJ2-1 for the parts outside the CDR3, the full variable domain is DTGVSQNPRHKITKRGQNVTFRCDPISEHNRLYWYRQTLGQGPEFLTYFQNEAQLEKSRLLSDRFSAERPKGSFSTLEIQRTEQGDSAMYLCASSLRAGRSYNEQFFGPGTRLTVL.

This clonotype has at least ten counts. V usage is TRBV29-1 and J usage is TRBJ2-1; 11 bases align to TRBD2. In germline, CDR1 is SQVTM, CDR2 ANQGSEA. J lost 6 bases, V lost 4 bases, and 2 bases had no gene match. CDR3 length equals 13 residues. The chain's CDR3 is CSVVAGGVNEQFF. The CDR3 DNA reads TGCAGCGTTGTAGCGGGAGGGGTCAATGAGCAGTTCTTC.

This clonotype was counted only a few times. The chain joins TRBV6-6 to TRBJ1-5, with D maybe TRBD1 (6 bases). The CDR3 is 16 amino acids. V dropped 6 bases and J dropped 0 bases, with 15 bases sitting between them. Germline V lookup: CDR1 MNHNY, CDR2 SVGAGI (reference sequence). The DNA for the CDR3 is TGTGCCAGCAGGCCTCCCGGGACAAGTAGCAATCAGCCCCAGCATTTT. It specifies CASRPPGTSSNQPQHF.

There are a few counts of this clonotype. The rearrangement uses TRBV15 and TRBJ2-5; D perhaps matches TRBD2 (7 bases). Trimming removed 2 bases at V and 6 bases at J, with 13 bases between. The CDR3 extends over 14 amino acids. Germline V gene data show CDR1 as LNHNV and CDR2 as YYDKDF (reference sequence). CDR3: CATSRTQGGQTQYF. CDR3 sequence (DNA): TGTGCCACCAGCAGAACACAGGGAGGGCAGACCCAGTACTTC.

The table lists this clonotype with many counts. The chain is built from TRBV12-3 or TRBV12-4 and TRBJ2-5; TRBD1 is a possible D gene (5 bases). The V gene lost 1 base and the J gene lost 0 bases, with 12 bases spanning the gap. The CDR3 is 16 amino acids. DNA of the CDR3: TGTGCCAGCAGTTTAGAGCAGGGCAGGGACCAAGAGACCCAGTACTTC. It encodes CASSLEQGRDQETQYF.

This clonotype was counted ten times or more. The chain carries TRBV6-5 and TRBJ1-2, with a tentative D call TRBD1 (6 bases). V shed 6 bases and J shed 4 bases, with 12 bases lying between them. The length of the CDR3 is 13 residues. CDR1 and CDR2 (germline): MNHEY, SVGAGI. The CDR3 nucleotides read TGTGCCAGCAGACCAGACAGGATCTATGGCTACACCTTC. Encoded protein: CASRPDRIYGYTF.

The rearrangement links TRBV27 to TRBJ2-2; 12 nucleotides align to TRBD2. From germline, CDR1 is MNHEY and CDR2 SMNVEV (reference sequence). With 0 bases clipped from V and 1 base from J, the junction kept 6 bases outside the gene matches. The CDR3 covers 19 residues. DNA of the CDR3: TGTGCCAGCAGTTTATCGAAAGCTAGCGGGGGGGGGAACACCGGGGAGCTGTTTTTT. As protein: CASSLSKASGGGNTGELFF.

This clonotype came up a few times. The CDR3 DNA is TGCGCCAGCAGCCAAGATTCTATAACGATTGGCAGCGATTACGATGAGCAGTTCTTC. Translated: CASSQDSITIGSDYDEQFF. V is TRBV4-1 and J is TRBJ2-1; D remains unclear. Germline lookup yields CDR1 MGHRA and CDR2 YSYEKL. The CDR3 loop spans 19 amino acids. With 0 bases removed from V and 8 bases from J, the gap between germline ends came to 26 bases.

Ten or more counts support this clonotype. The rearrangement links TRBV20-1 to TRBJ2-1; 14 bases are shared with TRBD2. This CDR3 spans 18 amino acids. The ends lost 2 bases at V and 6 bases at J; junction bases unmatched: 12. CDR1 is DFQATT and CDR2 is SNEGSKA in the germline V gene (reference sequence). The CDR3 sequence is CSARSKGTSGSVGNEQFF. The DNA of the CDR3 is TGCAGTGCTAGATCAAAGGGGACTAGCGGGAGTGTCGGCAATGAGCAGTTCTTC.

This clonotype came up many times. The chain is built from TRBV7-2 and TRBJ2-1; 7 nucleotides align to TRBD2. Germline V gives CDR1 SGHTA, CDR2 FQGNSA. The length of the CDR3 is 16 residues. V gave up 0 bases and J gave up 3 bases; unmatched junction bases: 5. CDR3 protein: CASSLATSAHYNEQFF. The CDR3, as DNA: TGTGCCAGCAGCTTAGCAACTAGCGCCCACTACAATGAGCAGTTCTTC. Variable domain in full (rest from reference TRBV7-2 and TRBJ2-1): GAGVSQSPSNKVTEKGKDVELRCDPISGHTALYWYRQSLGQGLEFLIYFQGNSAPDKSGLPSDRFSAERTGGSVSTLTIQRTQQEDSAVYLCASSLATSAHYNEQFFGPGTRLTVL.

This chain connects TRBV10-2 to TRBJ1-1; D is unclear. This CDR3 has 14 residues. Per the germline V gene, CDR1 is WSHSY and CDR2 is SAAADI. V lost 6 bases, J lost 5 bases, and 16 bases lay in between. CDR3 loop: CASSFKGGGTEAFF. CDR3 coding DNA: TGCGCCAGCAGCTTTAAGGGCGGAGGGACTGAAGCTTTCTTT.

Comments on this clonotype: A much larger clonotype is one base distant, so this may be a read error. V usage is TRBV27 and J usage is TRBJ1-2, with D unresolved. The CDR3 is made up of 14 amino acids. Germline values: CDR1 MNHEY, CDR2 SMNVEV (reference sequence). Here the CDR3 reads CVSSLGRSNYGYTF. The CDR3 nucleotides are TGTGTCAGCAGTTTAGGACGGTCTAACTATGGCTACACCTTC.

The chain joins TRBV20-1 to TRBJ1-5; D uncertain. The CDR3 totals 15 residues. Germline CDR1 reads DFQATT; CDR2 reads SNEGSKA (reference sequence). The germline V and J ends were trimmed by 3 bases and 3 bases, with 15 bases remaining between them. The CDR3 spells CSARFLVGPNQPQHF. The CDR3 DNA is TGCAGTGCTAGGTTCCTGGTAGGGCCCAATCAGCCCCAGCATTTT.

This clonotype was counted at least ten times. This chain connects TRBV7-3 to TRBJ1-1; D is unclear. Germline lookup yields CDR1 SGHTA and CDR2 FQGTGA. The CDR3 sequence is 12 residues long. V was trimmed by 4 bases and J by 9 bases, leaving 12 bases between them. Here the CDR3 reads CASSSEDRKAFF. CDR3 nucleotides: TGTGCCAGCAGCTCGGAAGATCGGAAAGCTTTCTTT. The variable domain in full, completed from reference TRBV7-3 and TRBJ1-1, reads GAGVSQTPSNKVTEKGKYVELRCDPISGHTALYWYRQSLGQGPEFLIYFQGTGAADDSGLPNDRFFAVRPEGSVSTLKIQRTERGDSAVYLCASSSEDRKAFFGQGTRLTVV.

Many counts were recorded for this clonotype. CDR3 nucleotides: TGCAGTGCTAGCGAGAACACTGAAGCTTTCTTT. Its protein product is CSASENTEAFF. The chain has TRBV20-1 and TRBJ1-1; D unresolved. The CDR3 extends over 11 amino acids. The germline CDR1 and CDR2 sequences are DFQATT and SNEGSKA (reference sequence). The V gene lost 3 bases and the J gene lost 1 base, with 3 bases spanning the gap.

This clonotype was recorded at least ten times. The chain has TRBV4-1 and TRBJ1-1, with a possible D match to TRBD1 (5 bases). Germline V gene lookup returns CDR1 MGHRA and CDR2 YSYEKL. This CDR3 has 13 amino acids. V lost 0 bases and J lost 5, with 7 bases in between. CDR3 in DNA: TGCGCCAGCAGCCAAGATTCAGGGACTGAAGCTTTCTTT. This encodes CASSQDSGTEAFF.

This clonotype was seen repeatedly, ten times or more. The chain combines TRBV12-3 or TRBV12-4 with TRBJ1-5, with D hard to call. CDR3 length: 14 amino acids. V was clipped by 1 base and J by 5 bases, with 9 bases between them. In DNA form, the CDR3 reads TGTGCCAGCAGTTTAGGTCTTTGGGATCAGCCCCAGCATTTT. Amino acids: CASSLGLWDQPQHF.

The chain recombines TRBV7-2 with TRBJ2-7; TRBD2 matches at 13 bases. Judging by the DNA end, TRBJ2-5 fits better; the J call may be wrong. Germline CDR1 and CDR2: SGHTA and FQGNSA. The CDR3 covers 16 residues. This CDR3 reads CASSPRGTSGAETQYF. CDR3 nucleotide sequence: TGTGCCAGCAGCCCCCGCGGGACTAGCGGGGCTGAGACCCAGTACTTC.

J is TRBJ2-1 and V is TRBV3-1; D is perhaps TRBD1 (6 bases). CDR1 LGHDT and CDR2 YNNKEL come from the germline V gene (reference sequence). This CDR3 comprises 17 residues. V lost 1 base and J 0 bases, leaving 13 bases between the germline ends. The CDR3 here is CASSQAGVVISYNEQFF. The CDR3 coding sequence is TGTGCCAGCAGCCAAGCAGGGGTTGTCATCTCCTACAATGAGCAGTTCTTC.

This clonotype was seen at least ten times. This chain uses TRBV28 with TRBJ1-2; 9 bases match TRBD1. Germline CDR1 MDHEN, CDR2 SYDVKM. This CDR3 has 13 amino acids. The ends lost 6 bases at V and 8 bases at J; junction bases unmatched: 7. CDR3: CASRTGQGIGYTF. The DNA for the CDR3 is TGTGCCAGCAGGACGGGACAGGGTATCGGCTACACCTTC.